This T cell receptor (beta chain) stems from a study of regulatory T cells in long-lasting Graves disease. Study results and limitations: TRBV28 was favored in persistent disease, as were TRBJ1-2 and TRBJ2-5.

Only a few counts were recorded for this clonotype. Its matching antigen is unknown. CDR3 length equals 12 residues. Germline V gives CDR1 ENHRY, CDR2 SYGVKD. Trimming shortened V by 5 bases and J by 4 bases, and 8 bases separated the two germline ends. Time point denoted: newly diagnosed GD, antithyroid drugs for less than 3 months. PBMC RNA served as the TCR library source. American Thyroid Association guidelines were used to diagnose Graves' disease. As a group, patients came from one endocrinology department in Xi'an, China. Combining iRepertoire HTBI primers with Arm-PCR of CDR3 regions, the authors built TCR beta libraries. TCRdb analysed the multiplex PCR reads with MiXCR anew, one entry per CDR3 protein. Counted here are approximately 400,000 distinct CDR3 sequences, about 16% occurring once; the ten biggest clones make up 15% to 20%. The sample was also linked to a second study, of T cells in Graves' hyperthyroidism and ophthalmopathy. As that study records: The HTBI primer set drove a first-round RT-PCR of the TCR CDR3.

The V gene is TRBV10-3, the J gene TRBJ1-2; tentatively, D is TRBD1 (5 bases). This sequence was found in a woman aged 25 to 39 with Graves disease. The starting material was peripheral blood mononuclear cells (PBMCs), obtained at new diagnosis, from a patient treated with antithyroid drugs. CDR3 sequence: CAISPDTYGYTF. For the CDR3, the DNA is TGTGCCATCAGTCCGGACACCTATGGCTACACCTTC.